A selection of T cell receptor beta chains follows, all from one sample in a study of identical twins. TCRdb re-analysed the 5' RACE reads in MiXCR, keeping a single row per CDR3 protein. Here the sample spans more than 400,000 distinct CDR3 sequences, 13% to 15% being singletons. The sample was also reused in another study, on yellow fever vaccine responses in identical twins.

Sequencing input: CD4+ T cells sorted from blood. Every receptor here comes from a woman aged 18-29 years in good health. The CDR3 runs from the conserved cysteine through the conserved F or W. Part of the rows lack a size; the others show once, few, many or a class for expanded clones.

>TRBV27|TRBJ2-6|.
CASSLGRQGARANVLTF
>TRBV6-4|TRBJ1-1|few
CASSDTWGKRDTEAFF
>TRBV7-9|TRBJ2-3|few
CASSRASVRDTQYF
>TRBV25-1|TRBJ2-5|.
CASSPTSGRWETQYF
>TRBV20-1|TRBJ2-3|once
CSAEVSGTSTQYF
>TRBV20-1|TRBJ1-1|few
CSARTGGIAEAFF
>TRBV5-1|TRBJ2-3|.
CASLGGLAVTDTQYF
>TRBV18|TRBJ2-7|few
CASSPSGRANEQYF
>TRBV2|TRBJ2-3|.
CASSEGEGGRYTDTQYF
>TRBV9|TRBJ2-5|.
CASSVATSGAETQYF
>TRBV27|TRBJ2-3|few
CASSLSWGPTDTQYF
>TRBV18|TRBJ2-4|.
CASSPQTGRENIQYF
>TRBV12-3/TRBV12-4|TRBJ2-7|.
CASSPGQVYEQYF
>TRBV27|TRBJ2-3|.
CASSPTSGSPRGDTQYF
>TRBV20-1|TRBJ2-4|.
CSASDRGRIQYF
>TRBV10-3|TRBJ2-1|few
CAIRESLGGNEQFF
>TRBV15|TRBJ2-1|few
CATSRDRLAGNNEQFF
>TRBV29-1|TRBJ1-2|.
CSVGAGRLGYTF
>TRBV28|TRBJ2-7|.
CASSTSGKIYEQYF
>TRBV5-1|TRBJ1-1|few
CASSTSGGRGAFF
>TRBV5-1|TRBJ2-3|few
CASNVAGGPTDTQYF
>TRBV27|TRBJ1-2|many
CASSSGTGAFNYGYTF
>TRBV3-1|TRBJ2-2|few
CASSQDSYTGELFF
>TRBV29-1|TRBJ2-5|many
CSVFRPRTGEETQYF
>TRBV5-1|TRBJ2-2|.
CASSTLPGLANTGELFF
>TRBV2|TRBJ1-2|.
CASSSSGADGYTF
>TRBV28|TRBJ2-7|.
CASRPGQLSYEQYF
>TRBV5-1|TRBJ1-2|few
CASKQGIYGYTF
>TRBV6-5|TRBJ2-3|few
CASSYLAGGRTDTQYF
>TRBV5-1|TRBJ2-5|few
CASSPGQRQETQYF
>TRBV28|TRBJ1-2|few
CASSKDGYTF
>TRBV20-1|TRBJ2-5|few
CSATSIGGETQYF
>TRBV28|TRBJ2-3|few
CASSLASGRSDTQYF
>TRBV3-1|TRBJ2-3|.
CASSQVAGNTQYF
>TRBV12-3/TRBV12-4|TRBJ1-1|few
CASSLRHRNTEAFF
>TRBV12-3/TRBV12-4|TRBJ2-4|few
CASSLGGFQYF
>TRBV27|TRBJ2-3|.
CASSVRQARTDTQYF
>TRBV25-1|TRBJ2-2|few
CASSDSPGLLGVGELFF
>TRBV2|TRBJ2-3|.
CASRRTLRSTDTQYF
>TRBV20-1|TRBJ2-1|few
CSARLASGRFYSYNEQFF
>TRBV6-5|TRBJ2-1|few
CASSYSLGGYNEQFF
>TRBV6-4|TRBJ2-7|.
CASSEQPGGSSYEQYF
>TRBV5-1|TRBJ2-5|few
CASSFTGQLAGPPTGQETQYF
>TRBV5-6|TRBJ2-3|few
CASSLGLNGATDTQYF
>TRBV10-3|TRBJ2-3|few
CAISESGTAHF
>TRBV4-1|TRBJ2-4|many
CASSQLLRWYF
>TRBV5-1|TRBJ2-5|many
CASSLGRNQETQYF
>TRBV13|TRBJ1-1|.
CASSLEGGDTEAFF
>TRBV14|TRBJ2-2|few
CASSPMNSIAGELFF
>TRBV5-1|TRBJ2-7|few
CASSWGQGIEQYF
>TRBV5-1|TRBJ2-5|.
CASSLAGTGRDWTQYF